A single T cell receptor (beta chain) is shown here with its context. Its target is unknown. The data derive from a study of shared clonotypes between healthy human individuals. V was shortened by 2 bases and J by 0 bases, with 6 bases between the two germline ends. This CDR3 has 15 residues. CDR1 and CDR2 from the germline V gene are SGDLS and YYNGEE. Study findings and constraints: Donors were few, which limited the genetic and exposure-history diversity represented. The four-donor shared clonotypes exceeded non-shared clonotypes in generation probability, with non-shared ones scoring lower.

Sequencing was at deep level. Profiling relied on immunoSEQ multiplex PCR, and the TCRdb table lists in-frame clones only, not all of them. The data show roughly 200,000 clones, approximately 70% seen once. This receptor was obtained from a man under 40 in good health. Sequenced material: memory CD4+ T cells sorted from blood. Subset of the sample: CD45RA-negative fraction. The chain carries TRBV9 and TRBJ2-6; D uncertain. Here the CDR3 reads CASSVGVSGANVLTF. In DNA, the CDR3 is TGTGCCAGCAGCGTTGGGGTCTCTGGGGCCAACGTCCTGACTTTC.